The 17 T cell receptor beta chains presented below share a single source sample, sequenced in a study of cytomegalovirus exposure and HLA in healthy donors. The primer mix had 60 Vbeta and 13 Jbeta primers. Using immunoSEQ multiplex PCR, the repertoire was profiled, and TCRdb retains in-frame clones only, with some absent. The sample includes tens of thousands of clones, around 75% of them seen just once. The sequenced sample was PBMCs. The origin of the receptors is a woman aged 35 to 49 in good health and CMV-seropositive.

CDR3 DNA: TGCGCCAGCAGCTTGGTGGGCGGGGGGCCCTCCTACGAGCAGTACTTC. The encoded protein is CASSLVGGGPSYEQYF. The gene calls are TRBV5-1 and TRBJ2-7, with 8 bases lining up with TRBD2. CDR3 length: 16 residues. With 0 bases clipped from V and 0 bases from J, the junction kept 5 bases outside the gene matches. Germline CDR1 and CDR2: SGHRS and YFSETQ.

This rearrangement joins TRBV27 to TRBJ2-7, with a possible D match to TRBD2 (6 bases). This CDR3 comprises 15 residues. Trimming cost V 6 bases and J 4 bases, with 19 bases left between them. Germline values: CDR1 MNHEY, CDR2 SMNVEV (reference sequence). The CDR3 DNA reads TGTGCCAGCAGCTACCGGGGACTCTCTGGGTACGAGCAGTACTTC. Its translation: CASSYRGLSGYEQYF.

The CDR3, as DNA: TGTGCCGGCCATGGAGGGCAGGGAATTGGCTACACCTTC. Protein product: CAGHGGQGIGYTF. This chain uses TRBV28 with TRBJ1-2; a possible D gene is TRBD1 (5 bases). The CDR3 length is 13 residues. The germline CDR1 and CDR2 sequences are MDHEN and SYDVKM. Deletions cut 11 bases from V and 7 bases from J, with 20 bases between.

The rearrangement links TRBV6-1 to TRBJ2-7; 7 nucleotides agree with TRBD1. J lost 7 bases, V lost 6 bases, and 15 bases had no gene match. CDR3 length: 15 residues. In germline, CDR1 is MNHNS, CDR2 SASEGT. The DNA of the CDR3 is TGTGCCAGCAGATTTAGGGGACAGCGGCTTGGGGAGCAGTACTTC. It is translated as CASRFRGQRLGEQYF.

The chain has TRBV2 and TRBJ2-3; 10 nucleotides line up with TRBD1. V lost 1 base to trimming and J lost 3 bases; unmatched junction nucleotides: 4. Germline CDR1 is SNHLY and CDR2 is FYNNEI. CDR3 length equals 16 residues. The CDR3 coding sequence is TGTGCCAGCAGTGAAGGGACAGGGGGTATAACAGATACGCAGTATTTT. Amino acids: CASSEGTGGITDTQYF.

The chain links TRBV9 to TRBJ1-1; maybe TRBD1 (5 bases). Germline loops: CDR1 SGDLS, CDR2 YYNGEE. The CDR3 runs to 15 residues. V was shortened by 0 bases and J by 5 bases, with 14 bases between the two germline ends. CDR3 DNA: TGTGCCAGCAGCGTAGAGCCCAGGGATGGAACTGAAGCTTTCTTT. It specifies CASSVEPRDGTEAFF. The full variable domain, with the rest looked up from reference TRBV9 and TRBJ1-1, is DSGVTQTPKHLITATGQRVTLRCSPRSGDLSVYWYQQSLDQGLQFLIQYYNGEERAKGNILERFSAQQFPDLHSELNLSSLELGDSALYFCASSVEPRDGTEAFFGQGTRLTVV.

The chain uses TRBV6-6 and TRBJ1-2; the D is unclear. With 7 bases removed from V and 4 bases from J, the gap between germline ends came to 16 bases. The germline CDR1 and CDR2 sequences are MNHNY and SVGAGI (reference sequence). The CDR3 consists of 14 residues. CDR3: CASTPAWSPYGYTF. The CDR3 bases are TGTGCCAGCACCCCCGCGTGGAGTCCCTATGGCTACACCTTC.

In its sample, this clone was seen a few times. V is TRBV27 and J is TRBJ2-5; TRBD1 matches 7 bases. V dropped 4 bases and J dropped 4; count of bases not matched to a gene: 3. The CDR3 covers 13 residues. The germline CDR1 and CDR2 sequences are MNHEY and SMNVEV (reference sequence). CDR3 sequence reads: CASSSTGVETQYF. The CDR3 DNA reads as TGTGCCAGCAGTTCAACAGGGGTAGAGACCCAGTACTTC.

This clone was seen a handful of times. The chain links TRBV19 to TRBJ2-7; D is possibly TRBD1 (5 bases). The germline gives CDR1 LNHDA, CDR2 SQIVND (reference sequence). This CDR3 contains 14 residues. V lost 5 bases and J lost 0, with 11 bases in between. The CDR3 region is CASSFRVSSYEQYF. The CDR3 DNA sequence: TGTGCCAGTAGTTTCAGGGTTAGCTCCTACGAGCAGTACTTC.

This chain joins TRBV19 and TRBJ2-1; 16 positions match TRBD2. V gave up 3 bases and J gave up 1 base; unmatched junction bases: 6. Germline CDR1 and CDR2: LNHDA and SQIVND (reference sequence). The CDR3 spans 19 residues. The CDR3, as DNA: TGTGCCAGTAGTATGGGACTAGCGGGAGGGCCGGGGTCCTACAATGAGCAGTTCTTC. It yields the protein CASSMGLAGGPGSYNEQFF.

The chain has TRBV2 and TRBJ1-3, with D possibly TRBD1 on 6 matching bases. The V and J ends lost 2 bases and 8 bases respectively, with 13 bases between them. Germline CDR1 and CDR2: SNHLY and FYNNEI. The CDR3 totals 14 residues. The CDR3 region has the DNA TGTGCCAGCAGTGAAAACAGGGTAGCATACACCATATATTTT. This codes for CASSENRVAYTIYF.

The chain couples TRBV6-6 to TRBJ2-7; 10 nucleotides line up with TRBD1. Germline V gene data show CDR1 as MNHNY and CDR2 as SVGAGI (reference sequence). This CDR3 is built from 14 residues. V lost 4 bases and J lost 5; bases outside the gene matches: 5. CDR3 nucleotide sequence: TGTGCCAGCAGTTTAGGACAGGGGGTCGACGAGCAGTACTTC. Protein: CASSLGQGVDEQYF.

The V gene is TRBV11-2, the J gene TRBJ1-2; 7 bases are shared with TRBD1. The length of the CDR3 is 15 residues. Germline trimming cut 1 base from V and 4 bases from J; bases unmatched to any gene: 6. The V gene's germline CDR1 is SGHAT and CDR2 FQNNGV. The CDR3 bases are TGTGCCAGCAGCTTAGGACAGGGCGGTGGCTATGGCTACACCTTC. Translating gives CASSLGQGGGYGYTF.

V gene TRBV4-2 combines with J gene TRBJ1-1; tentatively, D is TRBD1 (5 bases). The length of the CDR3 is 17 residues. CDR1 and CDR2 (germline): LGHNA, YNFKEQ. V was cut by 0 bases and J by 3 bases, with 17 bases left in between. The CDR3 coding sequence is TGTGCCAGCAGCCAAGAGAAGGCAAGAATAGGGGACACTGAAGCTTTCTTT. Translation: CASSQEKARIGDTEAFF.

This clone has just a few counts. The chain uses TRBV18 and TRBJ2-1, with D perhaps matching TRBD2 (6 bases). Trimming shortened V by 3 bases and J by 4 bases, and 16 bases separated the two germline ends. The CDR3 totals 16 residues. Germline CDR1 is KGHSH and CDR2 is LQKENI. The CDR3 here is CASSPLGGITYNEQFF. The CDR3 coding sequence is TGTGCCAGCTCACCTCTAGGCGGGATCACGTACAATGAGCAGTTCTTC.

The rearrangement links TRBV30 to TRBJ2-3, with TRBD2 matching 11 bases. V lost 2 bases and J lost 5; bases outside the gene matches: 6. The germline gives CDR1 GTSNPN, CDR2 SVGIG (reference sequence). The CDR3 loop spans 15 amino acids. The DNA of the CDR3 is TGTGCCTGGAGTAGGGCTAGCGGGGGGCAAGATACGCAGTATTTT. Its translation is CAWSRASGGQDTQYF.

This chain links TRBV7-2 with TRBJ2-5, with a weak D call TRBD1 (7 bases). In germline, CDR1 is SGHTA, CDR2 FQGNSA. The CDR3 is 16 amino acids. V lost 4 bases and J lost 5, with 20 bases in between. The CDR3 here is CASSSGGTGAGETQYF. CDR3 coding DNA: TGTGCCAGCAGCTCAGGGGGAACGGGGGCGGGGGAGACCCAGTACTTC.